This TCR beta chain was profiled in a study of blood T cell repertoires in COVID-19. Study at large: Samples came from the United States, Italy and Spain, spanning acute and convalescent COVID-19. T cells, B-cell-depleted T cells, or PBMCs supplied cDNA or gDNA.

V was clipped by 3 bases and J by 5 bases, with 13 bases between them. The germline CDR1 and CDR2 sequences are MDHEN and SYDVKM. CDR3 length: 14 amino acids. Original methodology: Quantification of nucleated cells was approximated via reference gene primer amplification. This table comes from immunoSEQ multiplex PCR, and its TCRdb copy is limited to in-frame clones, with some not included. V, J and clone size are taken as reported in that table, and D and trimming were inferred from the DNA itself. The sample includes a few hundred thousand clones, more than 75% of them seen just once. The sample holds one count of this clone.

The chain carries TRBV28 and TRBJ2-5, with D possibly being TRBD1 (6 bases). The specimen was peripheral blood. This TCR was sampled from a human donor in a cohort sampled during active COVID-19. CDR3 residues: CASSLPGVRETQYF. CDR3 DNA: TGTGCCAGCAGTTTGCCAGGGGTCAGGGAGACCCAGTACTTC.